These T cell receptor beta chains were read from a single sample in a study of regulatory T cells in long-lasting Graves disease. TCRdb redid the calling of the multiplex PCR reads with MiXCR, one entry per CDR3 protein. The sample records about 440,000 distinct CDR3 sequences, 14% to 15% being singletons. These data also formed part of another study, on T cells in Graves' hyperthyroidism and ophthalmopathy.

Specimen: peripheral blood mononuclear cells (PBMCs), collected at new diagnosis, from a patient treated with antithyroid drugs. The receptor source for this set is a woman younger than 45 with Graves disease. Both conserved end residues are part of each CDR3. D genes are given only for firm matches. Clone size, where shown, is once, few, many, or a class for clones that have expanded.

d_gene: .
v_gene: TRBV12-3/TRBV12-4
abundance: few
j_gene: TRBJ1-5
CDR3aa: CASSFGDGGFQPQHF
CDR3nt: TGTGCCAGCAGTTTTGGCGACGGGGGCTTTCAGCCCCAGCATTTT

d_gene: .
v_gene: TRBV7-9
abundance: few
j_gene: TRBJ1-3
CDR3aa: CASSSWGNSSGNTIYF
CDR3nt: TGTGCCAGCAGCTCGTGGGGCAATTCCTCTGGAAACACCATATATTTT

d_gene: TRBD2
v_gene: TRBV7-3
abundance: many
j_gene: TRBJ2-4
CDR3aa: CASSPEGGASGFKNIQYF
CDR3nt: TGTGCCAGCAGCCCAGAGGGGGGGGCTAGCGGGTTCAAAAACATTCAGTACTTC

d_gene: .
v_gene: TRBV20-1
abundance: .
j_gene: TRBJ2-7
CDR3aa: CSARDLGQDSYEQYF
CDR3nt: TGCAGTGCTAGAGATCTTGGGCAGGACTCCTACGAGCAGTACTTC

d_gene: .
v_gene: TRBV28
abundance: .
j_gene: TRBJ1-4
CDR3aa: CASSPARDIPIATNEKLFF
CDR3nt: TGTGCCAGCAGCCCTGCCCGGGACATACCAATTGCAACTAATGAAAAACTGTTTTTT

d_gene: TRBD1
v_gene: TRBV5-1
abundance: many
j_gene: TRBJ2-7
CDR3aa: CASSEPGQLYEQYF
CDR3nt: TGCGCCAGCAGCGAGCCGGGACAGCTGTATGAGCAGTACTTC

d_gene: .
v_gene: TRBV10-3
abundance: many
j_gene: TRBJ2-7
CDR3aa: CAISEDYEQYF
CDR3nt: TGTGCCATCAGTGAGGACTACGAGCAGTACTTC

d_gene: .
v_gene: TRBV2
abundance: many
j_gene: TRBJ2-7
CDR3aa: CASTLREQYF
CDR3nt: TGTGCCAGCACCCTTAGGGAGCAGTACTTC

d_gene: .
v_gene: TRBV4-1
abundance: .
j_gene: TRBJ1-1
CDR3aa: CASSQVAGRVATEAFF
CDR3nt: TGCGCCAGCAGCCAAGTTGCCGGCAGGGTGGCCACTGAAGCTTTCTTT

d_gene: .
v_gene: TRBV7-2
abundance: many
j_gene: TRBJ2-5
CDR3aa: CASSEGTLYQETQYF
CDR3nt: TGTGCCAGCAGCGAGGGAACTCTGTACCAAGAGACCCAGTACTTC

d_gene: .
v_gene: TRBV30
abundance: few
j_gene: TRBJ1-1
CDR3aa: CAWSKRTDTEAFF
CDR3nt: TGTGCCTGGAGTAAACGGACGGACACTGAAGCTTTCTTT

d_gene: .
v_gene: TRBV9
abundance: .
j_gene: TRBJ2-3
CDR3aa: CASTPMEATDTQYF
CDR3nt: TGTGCCAGCACCCCCATGGAAGCCACAGATACGCAGTATTTT

d_gene: .
v_gene: TRBV2
abundance: many
j_gene: TRBJ2-7
CDR3aa: CASSLIRSSYEQYF
CDR3nt: TGTGCCAGCAGCCTCATCCGCAGCTCCTACGAGCAGTACTTC

d_gene: TRBD1
v_gene: TRBV12-5
abundance: many
j_gene: TRBJ2-7
CDR3aa: CASAWGDRVNF
CDR3nt: TGTGCTAGTGCCTGGGGAGACAGGGTCAACTTC

d_gene: TRBD1
v_gene: TRBV5-1
abundance: .
j_gene: TRBJ1-1
CDR3aa: CASSWTGQGYTEAFF
CDR3nt: TGCGCCAGCAGCTGGACGGGACAGGGCTACACTGAAGCTTTCTTT

d_gene: .
v_gene: TRBV7-2
abundance: .
j_gene: TRBJ1-1
CDR3aa: CASSLRVEGAEAFF
CDR3nt: TGTGCCAGCAGCTTAAGAGTGGAAGGTGCTGAAGCTTTCTTT

d_gene: .
v_gene: TRBV5-1
abundance: .
j_gene: TRBJ2-3
CDR3aa: CASSLAGGLGLPVDTQYF
CDR3nt: TGCGCCAGCAGCTTGGCCGGAGGGTTAGGACTACCCGTGGATACGCAGTATTTT

d_gene: .
v_gene: TRBV7-9
abundance: .
j_gene: TRBJ2-1
CDR3aa: CASSPGVGKSSYNEQFF
CDR3nt: TGTGCCAGCAGCCCCGGGGTGGGTAAAAGCTCCTACAATGAGCAGTTCTTC

d_gene: .
v_gene: TRBV6-2/TRBV6-3
abundance: .
j_gene: TRBJ1-6
CDR3aa: CASSYGGLRSYNSPLHF
CDR3nt: TGTGCCAGCAGTTACGGTGGACTGCGCTCCTATAATTCACCCCTCCACTTT

d_gene: .
v_gene: TRBV9
abundance: many
j_gene: TRBJ2-1
CDR3aa: CASSVATSYEQFF
CDR3nt: TGTGCCAGCAGCGTAGCTACGAGCTATGAGCAGTTCTTC

d_gene: .
v_gene: TRBV3-1
abundance: many
j_gene: TRBJ2-7
CDR3aa: CASSQDHYEQYF
CDR3nt: TGTGCCAGCAGCCAAGATCACTACGAGCAGTACTTC

d_gene: TRBD1
v_gene: TRBV18
abundance: many
j_gene: TRBJ2-7
CDR3aa: CASKRTGTYEQYF
CDR3nt: TGTGCGAGCAAACGGACAGGGACCTACGAGCAGTACTTC

d_gene: .
v_gene: TRBV19
abundance: .
j_gene: TRBJ1-1
CDR3aa: CASSLGELRTEAFF
CDR3nt: TGTGCCAGTAGTCTTGGAGAGTTGCGCACTGAAGCTTTCTTT

d_gene: .
v_gene: TRBV6-2/TRBV6-3
abundance: many
j_gene: TRBJ2-3
CDR3aa: CASSRPTAADTQYF
CDR3nt: TGTGCCAGCAGTAGACCCACAGCGGCAGATACGCAGTATTTT

d_gene: TRBD2
v_gene: TRBV10-3
abundance: .
j_gene: TRBJ2-3
CDR3aa: CATSSGGSDTQYF
CDR3nt: TGTGCCACATCTTCGGGAGGGTCAGATACGCAGTATTTT

d_gene: TRBD2
v_gene: TRBV7-2
abundance: many
j_gene: TRBJ2-7
CDR3aa: CASSSLAGRYYEQYF
CDR3nt: TGTGCCAGCAGCTCGTTAGCGGGGAGATACTACGAGCAGTACTTC

d_gene: .
v_gene: TRBV2
abundance: many
j_gene: TRBJ1-1
CDR3aa: CASSIIQLVNTEAFF
CDR3nt: TGTGCCAGCAGCATAATCCAACTAGTAAACACTGAAGCTTTCTTT

d_gene: .
v_gene: TRBV6-4
abundance: .
j_gene: TRBJ1-5
CDR3aa: CASSDSRGRIYSNQPQHF
CDR3nt: TGTGCCAGCAGTGACTCCAGAGGCAGGATTTATAGCAATCAGCCCCAGCATTTT

d_gene: .
v_gene: TRBV12-5
abundance: .
j_gene: TRBJ2-7
CDR3aa: CASGLAAGEFTYEQYF
CDR3nt: TGTGCTAGTGGTTTGGCGGCAGGGGAGTTCACCTACGAGCAGTACTTC

d_gene: .
v_gene: TRBV4-1
abundance: few
j_gene: TRBJ2-7
CDR3aa: CASSQGWGTYEQYF
CDR3nt: TGCGCCAGCAGCCAAGGATGGGGCACCTACGAGCAGTACTTC

d_gene: .
v_gene: TRBV5-8
abundance: few
j_gene: TRBJ2-3
CDR3aa: CASSRDFKEDTQYF
CDR3nt: TGTGCCAGCAGCAGGGACTTCAAGGAGGATACGCAGTATTTT

d_gene: TRBD1
v_gene: TRBV20-1
abundance: .
j_gene: TRBJ2-7
CDR3aa: CSAKKYRGPYEQYF
CDR3nt: TGCAGTGCAAAAAAATACAGGGGGCCCTACGAGCAGTACTTC

d_gene: TRBD2
v_gene: TRBV3-1
abundance: many
j_gene: TRBJ2-1
CDR3aa: CASSQETSNYNEQFF
CDR3nt: TGTGCCAGCAGCCAAGAGACTAGCAACTACAATGAGCAGTTCTTC

d_gene: TRBD2
v_gene: TRBV7-9
abundance: .
j_gene: TRBJ2-1
CDR3aa: CTSSVPGTSFGEQFF
CDR3nt: TGTACCAGCAGCGTACCCGGGACTAGCTTCGGTGAGCAGTTCTTC

d_gene: .
v_gene: TRBV7-9
abundance: many
j_gene: TRBJ1-2
CDR3aa: CASSLSTDSYGYTF
CDR3nt: TGTGCCAGCAGCTTAAGCACCGACAGCTATGGCTACACCTTC

d_gene: .
v_gene: TRBV14
abundance: few
j_gene: TRBJ1-1
CDR3aa: CASSQVPGATEAFF
CDR3nt: TGTGCCAGCAGCCAAGTCCCAGGGGCCACTGAAGCTTTCTTT

d_gene: TRBD1
v_gene: TRBV7-9
abundance: .
j_gene: TRBJ2-7
CDR3aa: CASSGGTGGVIF
CDR3nt: TGTGCCAGCAGCGGAGGGACAGGTGGTGTTATATTC

d_gene: TRBD2
v_gene: TRBV10-1
abundance: many
j_gene: TRBJ2-7
CDR3aa: CASSVGASGRSYEQYF
CDR3nt: TGCGCCAGCAGTGTGGGGGCTAGCGGGAGGAGCTACGAGCAGTACTTC